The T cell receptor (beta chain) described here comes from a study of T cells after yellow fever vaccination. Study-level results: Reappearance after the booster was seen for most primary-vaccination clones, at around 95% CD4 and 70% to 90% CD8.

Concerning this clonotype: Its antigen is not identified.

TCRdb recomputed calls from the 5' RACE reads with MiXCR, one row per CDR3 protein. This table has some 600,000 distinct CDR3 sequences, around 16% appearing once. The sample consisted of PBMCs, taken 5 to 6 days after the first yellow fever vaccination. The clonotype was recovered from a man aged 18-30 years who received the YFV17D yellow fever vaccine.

The DNA for the CDR3 is TGTGCCAGCAGTTGGGTGGCCCTGAACACTGAAGCTTTCTTT. Translating it yields CASSWVALNTEAFF. This chain joins TRBV6-2 or TRBV6-3 and TRBJ1-1, with D unclear. Per germline, CDR1 MNHEY and CDR2 SVGEGT. This CDR3 contains 14 residues. V was cut by 4 bases and J by 0 bases, with 9 bases left in between.